This T cell receptor (beta chain) originates from a study of monozygotic twins with inflammatory bowel disease. Whole blood served as the source of total RNA, and no T cell sorting took place. No DNA is given; TCRdb re-called the 5' RACE reads and lists each CDR3 protein once. This sample's clone table lists about 160,000 distinct CDR3 sequences. The CDR3 spans 14 residues. Germline CDR1 and CDR2: MDHEN and SYDVKM. The sample was blood. The clonotype originates from a human donor with ulcerative colitis or Crohn's disease, or a healthy co-twin of an affected twin (not recorded which). This sequence joins TRBV28 and TRBJ2-1. The CDR3 region is CASTTPFSYNEQFF.